This section outlines one T cell receptor beta chain sequence together with its context. A few counts support this clonotype. Its antigen remains undetermined. One base away there is no much larger clone; base qualities are not given. The data are from a study (dated by TCRdb to between 2014 and 2017). About the investigation overall: The study tested whether tumor-infiltrating Tregs in breast cancer are recruited from blood Tregs or converted in situ from other CD4+ T cell subsets.

Here is what the overall study found, with its caveats: Tumor memory CD4+ T cell TCR gene usage was found to cluster with blood and lymph node memory CD4+ cells and with lymph node naive CD4+ cells. The TCR alpha and beta sequences of tumor-infiltrating Tregs showed the greatest overlap with tumor naive CD4+ T cells, followed by blood naive CD4+ T cells. The validation in the larger cohort was limited to a single TCR beta V-J rearrangement instead of whole repertoires.

Cells that were CD4+CD25+CD127-/low were the ones isolated as Tregs. Tregs, naive and memory CD4+ T cells from tumor, blood and ipsilateral draining lymph nodes of 4 or 5 breast cancer patients underwent full-length TCR alpha and beta sequencing. Tumor tissue, along with lymph nodes from ipsilateral axillary dissection, was perfused with PBS, minced, and then digested using collagenase I and hyaluronidase. Mononuclear cells from lymph nodes or 50 ml of peripheral blood were isolated by Ficoll density gradient centrifugation. A purity exceeding 90% was confirmed by FACS for the sorted cell populations. Its CDR3 holds 15 amino acids, cysteine through phenylalanine. Just the 45-base CDR3 DNA is kept, in frame starting at base 1. V was cut back by 1 base and J by 0 bases, leaving a gap of 12 bases between them. Reading the germline V gene gives CDR1 SQVTM and CDR2 ANQGSEA. Amplification of full-length TCR variable regions was done by 5' RACE PCR using constant-region reverse primers, and this step was followed by semi-nested PCR with Nested Universal Primer A. The ReliaPrep RNA Cell Miniprep System was used to extract total RNA, which was then reverse transcribed into 5'RACE-ready cDNA with the SMARTer RACE 5'/3' Kit. Full-length TCR alpha and beta libraries were barcoded with multiplex adaptors and sequenced on an Illumina MiSeq. The study's processing was this. For each of nine subset-tissue groups, sequencing data from the five patients were pooled, and the groups were then compared using unsupervised clustering of TCR gene usage. The Morisita-Horn index was used to calculate repertoire similarity, with shared sequences weighted according to their contribution to each repertoire. In-frame beta chains were kept once TCRdb had trimmed the public reads at Q25 with fastp and called clones with MiXCR. Rows are unified per CDR3 protein, each entry keeping the most common DNA and genes. The V and J calls here are based on TCRdb, not the publication. The sample table shows fewer than 12,000 distinct CDR3 sequences, and under 20% are seen once. 3% to 4% of the sample is in the top ten clones.

The sequence came from a female donor with breast cancer. Input material: Tregs sorted from a lymph node. The chain is assembled from TRBV29-1 and TRBJ1-1; the D segment could be TRBD1, given 6 matching bases. The CDR3 reads CSVEGGLAMNTEAFF. At the DNA level, the sequence is TGCAGCGTTGAAGGGGGGCTGGCCATGAACACTGAAGCTTTCTTT.